This TCR beta chain was identified in a study of T cell responses to AZD1222 COVID-19 vaccine. With 0 bases removed from V and 0 bases from J, the gap between germline ends came to 12 bases. CDR1 is GTSNPN, CDR2 SVGIG, per germline (reference sequence). CDR3 size: 16 residues. Details on this clone: Antigen: not known.

Using immunoSEQ multiplex PCR, the repertoire was profiled, and TCRdb retains in-frame clones only, with some absent. The data show some 150,000 clones, 88% seen once. Study observations and caveats: Clonal diversity may have been underestimated in mostly white British donors. Repertoires were collected only later (after the peak T cell response had occurred). Nearly half of spike-specific TCRs reportedly target unmutated variant regions. Spike-specific TCR breadth and depth grew following two AZD1222 doses.

The chain carries TRBV30 and TRBJ2-4, with no clear D. This receptor was taken from an adult who received the MenACWY meningococcal vaccine as a control. The sequencing used peripheral blood, collected 28 days after the second dose of the MenACWY control vaccine. Here the CDR3 reads CAWSVPNLLAKNIQYF. In nucleotides, the CDR3 is TGTGCCTGGAGTGTACCTAACCTGTTAGCCAAAAACATTCAGTACTTC.